The TCR beta chain under discussion was sequenced for a study of cytomegalovirus exposure and HLA in healthy donors. Points from the study as a whole: The study labeled more than 150 TCR beta chains cytomegalovirus-associated. The tendency of first-cohort TCR clusters to co-occur in the 120 or so validation repertoires was identified by a subsequent analysis. High specificity and sensitivity for cytomegalovirus status were reported for the classifier.

The sample holds one count of this clone. Its specificity is unknown. Clones were read by immunoSEQ multiplex PCR, and TCRdb kept only the in-frame ones, dropping some. Of about 200,000 clones in the sample, around 80% were seen once. CDR3 length equals 14 residues. V lost 7 bases to trimming and J lost 3 bases; unmatched junction nucleotides: 5. Germline V gene lookup returns CDR1 MNHNS and CDR2 SASEGT. The sequenced sample was PBMCs. This sequence joins TRBV6-1 and TRBJ2-7; 11 positions match TRBD2. The TCR comes from a woman aged 25 to 39 in good health and CMV-seropositive. The CDR3 DNA reads as TGTGCCAGCACTAGACTAGCGGGGAGCTACGAGCAGTACTTC. It encodes CASTRLAGSYEQYF.